Listed here is a single T cell receptor beta chain. The clone's antigen remains unknown. It has no much larger one-base neighbor in the sample; base qualities were not kept. One collaborating source in Seattle enrolled patients during active infection and followed them longitudinally through the course of disease. The collaborating institutions used their own protocols to collect whole blood in K2EDTA tubes. For TCRbeta analysis, collaborators shipped samples as frozen whole blood, isolated PBMCs, or DNA extracted from either of those sample types. The CDR3 starts with the cysteine, ends with the phenylalanine, and has 18 residues. Only the CDR3 DNA is retained, 54 bases long and in frame from the first base. Trimming at the junction amounts to 2 bases on V and 4 bases on J, and the germline ends lie 23 bases apart. As encoded in the germline V gene, CDR1 is MRHNA while CDR2 is SNTAGT. TCRbeta CDR3 regions were amplified from genomic DNA by means of the immunoSEQ Assay, a bias-controlled multiplex PCR. In the authors' own workflow: The number of nucleated cells in each sample was estimated by amplification of reference gene primers within the assay. To quantify the absolute abundance of each unique TCRbeta CDR3 rearrangement, sequence reads were collapsed and filtered. For each sample, productive Simpson clonality was calculated as the square root of Simpson's diversity index across productive rearrangements. TCRdb limited this immuneACCESS table to in-frame rearrangements with V and J called. A share of clones is missing; checked studies link under half to unresolved V genes, and the rest is unexplained. Clonal size and the V and J genes are those of that table, whereas D and trimming came from the DNA. Within this sample are 250,000 or so clones, with around 87% of them counted one time only. The leading ten clones occupy roughly 2% of the sample.

This sample stems from a study of blood T cell repertoires in COVID-19 (TCRdb year 2020). Broadly, across the study: Samples from collaborators originated in the United States, Italy and Spain and spanned both the acute and convalescent phases of COVID-19. Subjects who had been exposed to COVID-19, were actively infected with it, or had recovered from it provided the deeply sampled blood TCRbeta repertoires that made up the dataset. The repertoires were released in a freely available public database meant as a resource for research on the immune response to SARS-CoV-2. Sample metadata almost always included a de-identified subject ID, COVID-19 status, age in years and sex. The samples were drawn from the first 160 participants of the ongoing ImmuneRACE study and from 950 to 1,500 subjects provided by 6 global collaborators. Where available, HLA class I and class II types were taken from metadata supplied by the sample provider and were not determined by assay-based typing. The material from the prospective study consisted of cDNA or gDNA derived from T cells, B-cell-depleted T cells, or PBMCs.

Study-wide findings and limitations: The amount of clinical and demographic metadata varied by source and participant and was provided uncurated.

The receptor chain draws on TRBV6-4 and TRBJ1-2; TRBD1 is a possible D gene, resting on 6 matching bases. Material for sequencing was peripheral blood. This receptor was obtained from a woman aged 60-75 years with COVID-19, enrolled during active disease. The nucleotide sequence reads TGTGCCAGCAGTGACATAGGGGGTTCCCAGGCGGATCCCTATGGCTACACCTTC. This is translated as CASSDIGGSQADPYGYTF.